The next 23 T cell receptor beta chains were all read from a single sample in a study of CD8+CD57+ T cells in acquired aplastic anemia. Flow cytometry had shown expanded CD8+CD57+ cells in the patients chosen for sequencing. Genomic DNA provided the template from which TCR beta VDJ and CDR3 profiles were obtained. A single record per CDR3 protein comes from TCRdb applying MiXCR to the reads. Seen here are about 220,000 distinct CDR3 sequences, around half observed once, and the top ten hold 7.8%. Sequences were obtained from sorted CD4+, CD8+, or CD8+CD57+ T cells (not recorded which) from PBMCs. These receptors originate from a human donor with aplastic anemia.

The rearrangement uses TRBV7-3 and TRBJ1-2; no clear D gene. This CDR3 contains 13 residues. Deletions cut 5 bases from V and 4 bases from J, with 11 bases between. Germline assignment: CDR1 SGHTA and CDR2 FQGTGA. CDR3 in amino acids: CASSIDTTYGYTF. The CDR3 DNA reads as TGTGCCAGCAGCATAGACACCACCTATGGCTACACCTTC.

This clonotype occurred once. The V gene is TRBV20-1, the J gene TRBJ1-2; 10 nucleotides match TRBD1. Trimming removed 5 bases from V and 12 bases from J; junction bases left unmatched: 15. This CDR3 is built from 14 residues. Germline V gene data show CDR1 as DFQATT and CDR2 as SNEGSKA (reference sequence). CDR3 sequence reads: CSALTGGRSSGNTF. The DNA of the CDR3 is TGCAGTGCTTTGACAGGGGGCCGAAGCTCTGGAAACACCTTC.

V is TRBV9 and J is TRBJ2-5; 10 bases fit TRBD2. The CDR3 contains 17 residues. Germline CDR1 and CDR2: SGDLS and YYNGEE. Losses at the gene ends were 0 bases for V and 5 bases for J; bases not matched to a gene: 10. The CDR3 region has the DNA TGTGCCAGCAGCGTAGGAGCTCTAGCGGGAGTCCGGGAGACCCAGTACTTC. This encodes CASSVGALAGVRETQYF. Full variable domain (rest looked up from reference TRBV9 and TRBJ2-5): DSGVTQTPKHLITATGQRVTLRCSPRSGDLSVYWYQQSLDQGLQFLIQYYNGEERAKGNILERFSAQQFPDLHSELNLSSLELGDSALYFCASSVGALAGVRETQYFGPGTRLLVL.

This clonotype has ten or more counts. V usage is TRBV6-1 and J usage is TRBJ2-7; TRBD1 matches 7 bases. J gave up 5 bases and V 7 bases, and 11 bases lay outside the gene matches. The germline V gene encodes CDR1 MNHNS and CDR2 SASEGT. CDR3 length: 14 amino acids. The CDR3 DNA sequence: TGTGCCAGCAAGAACGACAGGGTGTCCCACGAGCAGTACTTC. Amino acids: CASKNDRVSHEQYF.

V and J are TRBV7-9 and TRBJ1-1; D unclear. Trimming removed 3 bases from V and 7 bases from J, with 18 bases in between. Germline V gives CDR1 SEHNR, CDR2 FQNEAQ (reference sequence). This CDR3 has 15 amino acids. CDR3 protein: CASSFSAGTYNEAFF. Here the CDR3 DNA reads TGTGCCAGCAGCTTTTCAGCGGGCACCTACAATGAAGCTTTCTTT.

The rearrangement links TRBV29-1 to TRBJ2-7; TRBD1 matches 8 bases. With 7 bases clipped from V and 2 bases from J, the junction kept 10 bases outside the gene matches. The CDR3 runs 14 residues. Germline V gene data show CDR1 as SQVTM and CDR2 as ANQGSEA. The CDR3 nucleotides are TGCAGCGCTGTCGCGGACAGGGAGGCCTACGAGCAGTACTTC. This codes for CSAVADREAYEQYF.

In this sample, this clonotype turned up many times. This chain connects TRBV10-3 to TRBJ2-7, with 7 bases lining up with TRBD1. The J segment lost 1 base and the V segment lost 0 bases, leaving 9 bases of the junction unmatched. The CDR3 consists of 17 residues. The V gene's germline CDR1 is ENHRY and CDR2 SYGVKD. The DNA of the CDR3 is TGTGCCATCAGTGAGTCCGAAGGGCAGGGGGTTTCCTACGAGCAGTACTTC. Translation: CAISESEGQGVSYEQYF.

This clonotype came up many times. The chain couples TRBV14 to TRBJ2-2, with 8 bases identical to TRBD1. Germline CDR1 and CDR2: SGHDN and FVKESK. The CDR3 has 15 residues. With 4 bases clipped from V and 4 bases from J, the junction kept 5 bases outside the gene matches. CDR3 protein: CASSLPGGITGELFF. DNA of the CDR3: TGTGCCAGCAGCCTTCCAGGGGGCATCACCGGGGAGCTGTTTTTT.

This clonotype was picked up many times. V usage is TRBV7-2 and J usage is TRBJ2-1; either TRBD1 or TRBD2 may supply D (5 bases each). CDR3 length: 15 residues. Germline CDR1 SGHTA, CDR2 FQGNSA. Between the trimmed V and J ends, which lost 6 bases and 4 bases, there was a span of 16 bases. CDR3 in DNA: TGTGCCAGCAGTTTTGGGACGTCCCGATACAATGAGCAGTTCTTC. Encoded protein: CASSFGTSRYNEQFF.

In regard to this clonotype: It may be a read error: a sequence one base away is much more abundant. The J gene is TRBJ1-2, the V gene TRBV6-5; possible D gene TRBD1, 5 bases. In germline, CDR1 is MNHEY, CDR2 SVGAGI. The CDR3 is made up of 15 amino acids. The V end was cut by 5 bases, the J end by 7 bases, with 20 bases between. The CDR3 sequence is CASSAGGGILRGYTF. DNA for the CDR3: TGTGCCAGCAGTGCGGGTGGGGGGATCTTACGTGGCTACACCTTC.

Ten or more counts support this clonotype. The CDR3 reads CASRGGPNTEAFF. For the CDR3, the DNA is TGTGCCAGCAGAGGGGGTCCAAACACTGAAGCTTTCTTT. J is TRBJ1-1 and V is TRBV7-9; D is perhaps TRBD1 (6 bases). The germline V gene has CDR1 SEHNR and CDR2 FQNEAQ (reference sequence). The length of the CDR3 is 13 residues. Trimming left V 6 bases short and J 2 bases short, with 10 bases between.

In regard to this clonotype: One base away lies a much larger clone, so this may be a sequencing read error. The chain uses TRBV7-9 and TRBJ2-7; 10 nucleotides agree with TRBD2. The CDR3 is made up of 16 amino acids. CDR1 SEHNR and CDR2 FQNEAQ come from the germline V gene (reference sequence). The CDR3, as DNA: TGCGCCAGCAGCCCCCCCACTAGCGGGGAGGTCTACGAGCAGTACTTC. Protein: CASSPPTSGEVYEQYF.

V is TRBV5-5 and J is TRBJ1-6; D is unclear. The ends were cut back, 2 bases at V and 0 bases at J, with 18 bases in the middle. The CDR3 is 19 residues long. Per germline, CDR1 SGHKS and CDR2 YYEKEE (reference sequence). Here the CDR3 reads CASSFDSRLKSSYNSPLHF. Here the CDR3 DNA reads TGTGCCAGCAGCTTTGATTCCCGGCTCAAGAGCTCCTATAATTCACCCCTCCACTTT.

The CDR3: CASSQLGDETQYF. The CDR3 nucleotides read TGTGCCAGCAGCCAATTGGGGGATGAGACCCAGTACTTC. The chain joins TRBV7-4 to TRBJ2-5; D assignment may be TRBD1 or TRBD2 (5 bases each). The CDR3 contains 13 residues. V lost 5 bases to trimming and J lost 5 bases, with 12 bases between them. CDR1 is SGHVT and CDR2 is SQSDAQ in the germline V gene.

The chain's CDR3 is CASSTPIGAGQAYEQYF. CDR3 coding DNA: TGTGCCAGTAGTACCCCTATCGGGGCAGGGCAAGCCTACGAGCAGTACTTC. The rearrangement joins TRBV19 to TRBJ2-7; either TRBD1 or TRBD2 may supply D (5 bases each). There are 17 residues in the CDR3. With 4 bases removed from V and 2 bases from J, the gap between germline ends came to 21 bases. Germline V gene sequence: CDR1 LNHDA, CDR2 SQIVND (reference sequence).

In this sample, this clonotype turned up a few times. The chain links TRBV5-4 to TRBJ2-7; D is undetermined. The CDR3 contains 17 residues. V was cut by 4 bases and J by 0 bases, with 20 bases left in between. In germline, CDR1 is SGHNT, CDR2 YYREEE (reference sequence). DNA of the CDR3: TGTGCCAGCAGCCCCCCGAGGACGAGGAACAGCTCCTACGAGCAGTACTTC. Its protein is CASSPPRTRNSSYEQYF.

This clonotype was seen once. DNA for the CDR3: TGTGCCAGTAGTCCCCAGAGGGGCTTTTCCAATCAGCCCCAGCATTTT. Protein: CASSPQRGFSNQPQHF. The rearrangement uses TRBV19 and TRBJ1-5; weak D call: TRBD1 (5 bases). Germline V gene data show CDR1 as LNHDA and CDR2 as SQIVND (reference sequence). The length of the CDR3 is 16 residues. Trimming took 5 bases from V and 3 from J, leaving 17 bases between them.

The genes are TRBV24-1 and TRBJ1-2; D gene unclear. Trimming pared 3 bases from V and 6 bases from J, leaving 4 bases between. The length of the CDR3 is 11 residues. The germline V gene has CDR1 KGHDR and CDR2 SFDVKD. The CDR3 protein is CATSDQNGYTF. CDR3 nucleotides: TGTGCCACCAGTGATCAAAATGGCTACACCTTC.

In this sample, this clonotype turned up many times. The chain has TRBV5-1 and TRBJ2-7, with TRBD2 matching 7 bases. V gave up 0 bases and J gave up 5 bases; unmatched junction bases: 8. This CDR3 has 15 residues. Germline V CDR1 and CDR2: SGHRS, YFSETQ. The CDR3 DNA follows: TGCGCCAGCAGCTTGGTAGCGAGCGGGGTAAACGAGCAGTACTTC. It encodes CASSLVASGVNEQYF.

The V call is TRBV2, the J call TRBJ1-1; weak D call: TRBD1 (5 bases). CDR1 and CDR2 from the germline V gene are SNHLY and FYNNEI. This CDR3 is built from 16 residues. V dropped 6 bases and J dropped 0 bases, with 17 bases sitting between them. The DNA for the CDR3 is TGTGCCAGCAGCGCTGGGGTTAACAGGATGAACACTGAAGCTTTCTTT. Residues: CASSAGVNRMNTEAFF.

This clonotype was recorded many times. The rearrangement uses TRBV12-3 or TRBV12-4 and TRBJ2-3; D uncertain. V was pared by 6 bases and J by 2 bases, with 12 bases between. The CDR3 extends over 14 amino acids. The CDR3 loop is CASSLGIVTDTQYF. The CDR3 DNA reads TGTGCCAGCAGCCTGGGGATAGTCACAGATACGCAGTATTTT.

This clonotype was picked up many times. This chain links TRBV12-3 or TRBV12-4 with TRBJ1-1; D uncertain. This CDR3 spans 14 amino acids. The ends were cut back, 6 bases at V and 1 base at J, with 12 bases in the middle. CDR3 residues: CASSWVGTNTEAFF. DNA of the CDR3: TGTGCCAGCAGCTGGGTAGGTACGAACACTGAAGCTTTCTTT.

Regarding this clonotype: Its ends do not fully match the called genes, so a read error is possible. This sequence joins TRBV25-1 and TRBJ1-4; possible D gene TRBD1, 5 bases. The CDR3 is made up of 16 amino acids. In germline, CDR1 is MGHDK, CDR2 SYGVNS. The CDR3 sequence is CASSEWDLGNNEKLFF. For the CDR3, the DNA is TGTGCCAGCAGTGAATGGGACCTTGGGAATAATGAGAAACTGTTTTTT. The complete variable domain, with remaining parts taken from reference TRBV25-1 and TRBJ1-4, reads EADIYQTPRYLVIGTGKKITLECSQTMGHDKMYWYQQDPGMELHLIHYSYGVNSTEKGDLSSESTVSRIRTEHFPLTLESARPSHTSQYLCASSEWDLGNNEKLFFGSGTQLSVL.